These 10 T cell receptor beta chains share one sample of origin, sequenced in a study of blood T cells in healthy people across ages (dated by TCRdb to between 2015 and 2017). Library preparation used 5' RACE. For sequencing, an Illumina HiSeq 2500 was employed. The second PCR ran for roughly 7 to 12 cycles and used a J-beta primer mix along with a sample-barcoded 5' primer. TCRdb passed the public sequencing reads through fastp at Q25 and MiXCR, retaining productive beta sequences. Every CDR3 protein is listed once, alongside the most common genes and DNA of its rows. A total of hundreds of thousands of distinct CDR3 sequences appear in this sample, around a quarter of them only once. More than 7.5% of the sample comes from the top ten. These data were also reused for a study on T cells of mothers and their children.

The sequenced material came from blood. These receptors originate from a boy aged 5-17 years in good health.

This clonotype was observed a few times. The chain couples TRBV20-1 to TRBJ2-1; 11 nucleotides line up with TRBD2. V lost 1 base to trimming and J lost 4 bases; unmatched junction nucleotides: 6. The CDR3 is made up of 16 amino acids. Germline loops: CDR1 DFQATT, CDR2 SNEGSKA (reference sequence). For the CDR3, the DNA is TGCAGTGCTAGAGGGATTAGCGGGAGGGAATACAATGAGCAGTTCTTC. It yields the protein CSARGISGREYNEQFF.

In its sample, this clonotype was seen a few times. The CDR3 nucleotides read TGTGCCAGCAGCCAGAGCGACCACAGGGCCGGGGAGCTGTTTTTT. Its translation: CASSQSDHRAGELFF. The gene calls are TRBV7-2 and TRBJ2-2; TRBD1 is a possible D gene (6 bases). The CDR3 has 15 amino acids. In germline, CDR1 is SGHTA, CDR2 FQGNSA. Trimming pared 5 bases from V and 6 bases from J, leaving 16 bases between.

The chain carries TRBV12-3 or TRBV12-4 and TRBJ1-5; 9 positions agree with TRBD1. The CDR3 runs to 15 residues. V was clipped by 5 bases and J by 6 bases; unmatched bases: 8. The CDR3 sequence: CASSGSPTGGQPQHF. DNA of the CDR3: TGTGCCAGCAGTGGGAGTCCGACAGGGGGTCAGCCCCAGCATTTT.

The chain recombines TRBV7-2 with TRBJ2-6, with D possibly being TRBD2 (7 bases). Germline CDR1 SGHTA, CDR2 FQGNSA. This CDR3 contains 15 residues. Trimming left V 10 bases short and J 5 bases short, with 18 bases between. In nucleotides, the CDR3 is TGTGCCAACTCGGGGGGCCTAGGGAGGGCCAACGTCCTGACTTTC. The encoded protein is CANSGGLGRANVLTF.

This sequence joins TRBV5-1 and TRBJ2-5, with D perhaps assigned TRBD1 or TRBD2 (5 bases each). The J call is in doubt because the DNA end fits TRBJ2-7 better. The CDR3 consists of 12 residues. Looked up from germline, CDR1 is SGHRS and CDR2 is YFSETQ. The CDR3, as DNA: TGCGCCAGCGGGACGGAAACCTACGAGCAGTACTTC. It yields the protein CASGTETYEQYF.

The J gene is TRBJ2-2, the V gene TRBV21-1; the table's D call of TRBD1 was not tested on the DNA. TRBV21-1 is a pseudogene locus. The CDR3 sequence is 16 residues long. As DNA, the CDR3 is TGTGCCAGCAGCGCCATCCAGGGACAGGGCGTCGGGGAGCTGTTTTTT. It translates to CASSAIQGQGVGELFF.

This clonotype was picked up a small number of times. The rearrangement joins TRBV12-3 or TRBV12-4 to TRBJ2-7, with a possible D match to TRBD2 (6 bases). The germline V and J ends were trimmed by 3 bases and 6 bases, with 12 bases remaining between them. The CDR3 is 13 residues long. In DNA, the CDR3 is TGTGCCAGCAGTTTCGCGGGGCGGGTCGAGCAGTACTTC. It codes for CASSFAGRVEQYF.

The chain uses TRBV27 and TRBJ2-7; 12 nucleotides line up with TRBD1. Looked up from germline, CDR1 is MNHEY and CDR2 is SMNVEV (reference sequence). J lost 7 bases, V lost 2 bases, and 9 bases had no gene match. This CDR3 has 16 amino acids. CDR3 coding DNA: TGTGCCAGCAGTTTAGGCCCGGGACAGGGGGCCAAGGAGCAGTACTTC. Translated: CASSLGPGQGAKEQYF.

This CDR3 is CSSPEAFF. The CDR3 nucleotides read TGCAGCTCACCGGAAGCTTTCTTT. The chain links TRBV29-1 to TRBJ1-1; no reliable D call. Germline V gene lookup returns CDR1 SQVTM and CDR2 ANQGSEA. The ends were cut back, 8 bases at V and 8 bases at J, with 6 bases in the middle. This CDR3 spans 8 amino acids.

A word on this clonotype: At one end the junction does not follow the germline gene, possibly because of a read error. The rearrangement joins TRBV12-3 or TRBV12-4 to TRBJ2-1, with 7 bases aligning to TRBD1. The CDR3 loop spans 15 amino acids. The CDR3 region is CAGSLGGPAYNEQFF. The CDR3 nucleotides read TGTGCCGGCAGTTTAGGGGGCCCAGCTTACAATGAGCAGTTCTTC.